This TCR beta chain stems from a study of blood T cells in healthy people across ages. Drawing of peripheral blood yielded ten milliliters from each donor. As regards this clonotype: No antigen is known for it.

The CDR3 contains 13 residues. CDR1 and CDR2 (germline): SGDLS, YYNGEE. V was clipped by 1 base and J by 5 bases, with 9 bases between them. Study observations and caveats: Because sorting was not performed, PBMCs prevented conclusive naive versus antigen-experienced comparison. Higher naive T cell percentage went strongly together with higher TCR beta diversity. When set beside aged donors, long-lived donors presented more naive CD4+ cells and higher diversity.

A second PCR of about 7 to 11 cycles used a sample-barcoded 5' primer and a J-beta primer mix. MiXCR was run by TCRdb on the 5' RACE reads, yielding one entry per CDR3 protein. The sample consists of around 2 million distinct CDR3 sequences, about two fifths of them appearing once. Material for sequencing was blood. The clonotype was recovered from a human donor in good health. V gene TRBV9 combines with J gene TRBJ2-5; D call uncertain. For the CDR3, the DNA is TGTGCCAGCAGCGTATTAGCCTCGGAGACCCAGTACTTC. It is translated as CASSVLASETQYF.